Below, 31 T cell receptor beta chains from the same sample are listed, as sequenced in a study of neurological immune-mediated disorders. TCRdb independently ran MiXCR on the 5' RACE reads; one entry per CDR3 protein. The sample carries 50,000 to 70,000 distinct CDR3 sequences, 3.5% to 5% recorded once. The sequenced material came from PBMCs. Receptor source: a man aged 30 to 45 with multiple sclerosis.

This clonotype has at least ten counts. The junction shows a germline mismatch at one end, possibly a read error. The CDR3 bases are TGTGCCAGCAGTAACGGACAGGGCAGCAGACAGCCCCAGAATTTT. It encodes CASSNGQGSRQPQNF. The chain recombines TRBV27 with TRBJ1-5; 8 bases align to TRBD1. Germline V gene lookup returns CDR1 MNHEY and CDR2 SMNVEV (reference sequence). The CDR3 loop spans 15 amino acids.

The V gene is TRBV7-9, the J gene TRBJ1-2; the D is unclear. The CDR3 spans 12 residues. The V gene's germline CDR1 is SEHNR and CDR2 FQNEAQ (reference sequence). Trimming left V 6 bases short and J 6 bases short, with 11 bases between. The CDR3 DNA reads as TGTGCCAGCAGTGATCTTTCGGATGGCTACACCTTC. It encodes CASSDLSDGYTF. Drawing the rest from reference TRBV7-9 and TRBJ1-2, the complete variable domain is DTGVSQNPRHKITKRGQNVTFRCDPISEHNRLYWYRQTLGQGPEFLTYFQNEAQLEKSRLLSDRFSAERPKGSFSTLEIQRTEQGDSAMYLCASSDLSDGYTFGSGTRLTVV.

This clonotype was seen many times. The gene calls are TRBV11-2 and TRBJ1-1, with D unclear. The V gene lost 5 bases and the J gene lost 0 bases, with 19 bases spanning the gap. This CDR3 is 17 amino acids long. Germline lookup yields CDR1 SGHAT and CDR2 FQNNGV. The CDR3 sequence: CASSPSAPGFLNTEAFF. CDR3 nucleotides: TGTGCCAGCAGCCCATCCGCCCCCGGGTTTCTGAACACTGAAGCTTTCTTT.

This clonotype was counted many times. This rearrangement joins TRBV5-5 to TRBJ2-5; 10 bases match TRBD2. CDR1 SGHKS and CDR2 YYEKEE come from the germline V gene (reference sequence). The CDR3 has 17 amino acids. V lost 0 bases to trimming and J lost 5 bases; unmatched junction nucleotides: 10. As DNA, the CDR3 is TGTGCCAGCAGCTTGGAACTAGCGGGGCCACCTAGGGAGACCCAGTACTTC. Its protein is CASSLELAGPPRETQYF.

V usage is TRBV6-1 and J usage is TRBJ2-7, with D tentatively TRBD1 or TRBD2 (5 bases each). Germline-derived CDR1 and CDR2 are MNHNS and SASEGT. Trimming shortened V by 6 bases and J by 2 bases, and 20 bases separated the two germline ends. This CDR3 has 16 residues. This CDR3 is CASSPSDGAFPYEQYF. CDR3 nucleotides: TGTGCCAGCAGCCCCTCGGACGGGGCTTTTCCCTACGAGCAGTACTTC.

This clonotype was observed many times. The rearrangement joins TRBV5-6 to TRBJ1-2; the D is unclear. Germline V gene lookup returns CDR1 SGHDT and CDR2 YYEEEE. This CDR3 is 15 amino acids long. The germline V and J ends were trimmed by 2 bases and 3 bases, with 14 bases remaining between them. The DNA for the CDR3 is TGTGCCAGCAGCTTTGCTCCCACCGGCGACTATGGCTACACCTTC. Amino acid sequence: CASSFAPTGDYGYTF. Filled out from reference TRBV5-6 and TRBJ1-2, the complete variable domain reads DAGVTQSPTHLIKTRGQQVTLRCSPKSGHDTVSWYQQALGQGPQFIFQYYEEEERQRGNFPDRFSGHQFPNYSSELNVNALLLGDSALYLCASSFAPTGDYGYTFGSGTRLTVV.

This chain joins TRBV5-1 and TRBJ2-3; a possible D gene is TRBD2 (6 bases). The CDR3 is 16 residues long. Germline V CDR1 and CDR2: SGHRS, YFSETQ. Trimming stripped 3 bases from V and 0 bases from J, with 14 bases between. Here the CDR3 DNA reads TGCGCCAGCAGCTCGCCCGGGACTCCGAGCACAGATACGCAGTATTTT. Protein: CASSSPGTPSTDTQYF.

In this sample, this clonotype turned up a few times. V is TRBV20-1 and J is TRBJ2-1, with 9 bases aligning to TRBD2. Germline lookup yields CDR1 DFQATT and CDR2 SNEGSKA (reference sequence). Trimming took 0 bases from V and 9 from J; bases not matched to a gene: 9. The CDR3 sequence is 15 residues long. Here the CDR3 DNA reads TGCAGTGCTAGAGATCGGCGCGGGGGGGCCACTGAGCAGTTCTTC. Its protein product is CSARDRRGGATEQFF.

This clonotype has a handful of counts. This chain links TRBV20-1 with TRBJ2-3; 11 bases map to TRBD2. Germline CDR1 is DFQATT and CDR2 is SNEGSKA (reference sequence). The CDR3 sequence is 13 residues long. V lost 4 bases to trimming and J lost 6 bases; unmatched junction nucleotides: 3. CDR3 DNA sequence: TGCAGTGCTATAGCGGGGGGGCCGGATACGCAGTATTTT. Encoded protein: CSAIAGGPDTQYF.

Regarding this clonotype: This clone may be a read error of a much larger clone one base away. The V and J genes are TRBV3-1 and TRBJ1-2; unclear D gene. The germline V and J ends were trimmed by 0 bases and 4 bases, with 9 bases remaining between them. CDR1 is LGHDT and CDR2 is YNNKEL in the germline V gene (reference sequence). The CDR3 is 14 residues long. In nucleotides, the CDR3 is TGTGCCAGCAGCCAAGATAGAAGCGCCTATGGCTACACCTTC. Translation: CASSQDRSAYGYTF.

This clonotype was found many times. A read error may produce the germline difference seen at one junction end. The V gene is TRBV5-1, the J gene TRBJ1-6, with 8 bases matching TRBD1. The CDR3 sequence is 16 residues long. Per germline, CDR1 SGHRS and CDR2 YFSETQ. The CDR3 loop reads CASSSTGGGYNSPLNF. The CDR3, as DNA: TGCGCCAGCAGCTCAACAGGGGGTGGATATAATTCACCCCTCAACTTT.

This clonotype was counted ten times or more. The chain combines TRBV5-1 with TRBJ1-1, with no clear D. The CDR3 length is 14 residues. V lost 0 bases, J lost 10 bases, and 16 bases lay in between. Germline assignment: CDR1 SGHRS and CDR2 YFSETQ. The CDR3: CASSLGSEVTRAFF. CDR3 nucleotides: TGCGCCAGCAGCTTGGGTTCTGAGGTGACAAGAGCTTTCTTT.

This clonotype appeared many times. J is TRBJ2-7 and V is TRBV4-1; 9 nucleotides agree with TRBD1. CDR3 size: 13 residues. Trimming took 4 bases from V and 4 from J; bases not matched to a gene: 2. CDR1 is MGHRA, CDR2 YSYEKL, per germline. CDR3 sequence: CASSPDRGYEQYF. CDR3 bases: TGCGCCAGCAGCCCGGACAGGGGTTACGAGCAGTACTTC.

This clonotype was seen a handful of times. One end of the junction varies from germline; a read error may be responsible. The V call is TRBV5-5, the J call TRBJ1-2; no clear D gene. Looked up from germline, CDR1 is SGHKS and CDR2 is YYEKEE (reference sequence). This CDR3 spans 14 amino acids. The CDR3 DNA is TGTGCCAGTATTAGGGCCCTAAATCACTATGGCTACGCCTTC. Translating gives CASIRALNHYGYAF.

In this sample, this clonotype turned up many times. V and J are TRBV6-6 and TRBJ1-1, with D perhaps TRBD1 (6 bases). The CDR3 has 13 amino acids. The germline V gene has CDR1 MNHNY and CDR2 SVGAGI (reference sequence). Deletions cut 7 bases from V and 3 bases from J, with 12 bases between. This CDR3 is CASISGGYTEAFF. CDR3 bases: TGTGCCAGCATTTCTGGGGGCTACACTGAAGCTTTCTTT.

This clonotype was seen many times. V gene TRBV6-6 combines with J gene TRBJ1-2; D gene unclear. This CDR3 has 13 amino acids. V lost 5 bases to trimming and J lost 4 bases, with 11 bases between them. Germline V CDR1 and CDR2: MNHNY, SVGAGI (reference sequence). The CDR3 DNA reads TGTGCCAGCAGTACCGATTCTTTCTATGGCTACACCTTC. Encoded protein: CASSTDSFYGYTF.

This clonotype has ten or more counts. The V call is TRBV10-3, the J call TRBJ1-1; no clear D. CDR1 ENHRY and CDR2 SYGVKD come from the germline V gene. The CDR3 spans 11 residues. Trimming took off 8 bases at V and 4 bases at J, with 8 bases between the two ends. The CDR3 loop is CAILTSTEAFF. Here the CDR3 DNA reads TGTGCCATCCTGACTAGCACTGAAGCTTTCTTT.

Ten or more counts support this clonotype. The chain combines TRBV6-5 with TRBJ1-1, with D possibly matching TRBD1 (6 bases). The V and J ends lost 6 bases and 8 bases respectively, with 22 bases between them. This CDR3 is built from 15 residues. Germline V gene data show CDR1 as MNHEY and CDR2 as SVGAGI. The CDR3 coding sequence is TGTGCCAGCAGATCAAGGGATTACAGGGTGAGGGAAGCTTTCTTT. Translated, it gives CASRSRDYRVREAFF.

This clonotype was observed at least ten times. CDR3 in DNA: TGCAGCGCTGGGACAGGGGCTTTCTACGAGCAGTACTTC. Its translation is CSAGTGAFYEQYF. This chain uses TRBV29-1 with TRBJ2-7; TRBD1 aligns across 10 bases. The V gene's germline CDR1 is SQVTM and CDR2 ANQGSEA. The J segment lost 3 bases and the V segment lost 7 bases, leaving 6 bases of the junction unmatched. CDR3 size: 13 residues.

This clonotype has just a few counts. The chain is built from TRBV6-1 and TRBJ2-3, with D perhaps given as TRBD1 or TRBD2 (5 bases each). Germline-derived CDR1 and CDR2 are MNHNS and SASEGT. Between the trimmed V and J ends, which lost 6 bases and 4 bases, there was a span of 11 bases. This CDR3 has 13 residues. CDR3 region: CASRGRGADTQYF. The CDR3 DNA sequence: TGTGCCAGCAGGGGTCGAGGGGCAGATACGCAGTATTTT.

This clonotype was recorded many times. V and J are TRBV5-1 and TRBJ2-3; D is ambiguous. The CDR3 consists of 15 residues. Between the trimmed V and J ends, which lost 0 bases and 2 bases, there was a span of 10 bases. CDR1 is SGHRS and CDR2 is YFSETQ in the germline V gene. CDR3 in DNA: TGCGCCAGCAGCTTGGCCTTAGGGTACACAGATACGCAGTATTTT. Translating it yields CASSLALGYTDTQYF.

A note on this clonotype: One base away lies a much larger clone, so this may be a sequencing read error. Here the CDR3 DNA reads TGTGCCGCCTCCAGGGGGCTAAGGGAAAAACTGTTTTTT. Translation: CAASRGLREKLFF. The chain employs TRBV12-3 or TRBV12-4 and TRBJ1-4; TRBD1 matches 8 bases. The CDR3 is 13 amino acids. The J segment lost 8 bases and the V segment lost 11 bases, leaving 10 bases of the junction unmatched.

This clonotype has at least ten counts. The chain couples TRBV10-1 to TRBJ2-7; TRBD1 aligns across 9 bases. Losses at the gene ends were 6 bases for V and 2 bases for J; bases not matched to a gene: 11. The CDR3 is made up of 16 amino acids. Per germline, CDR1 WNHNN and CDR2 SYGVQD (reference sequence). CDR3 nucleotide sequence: TGCGCCAGCAGCGCCGCTACGGGACAGGGTCCCTACGAGCAGTACTTC. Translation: CASSAATGQGPYEQYF.

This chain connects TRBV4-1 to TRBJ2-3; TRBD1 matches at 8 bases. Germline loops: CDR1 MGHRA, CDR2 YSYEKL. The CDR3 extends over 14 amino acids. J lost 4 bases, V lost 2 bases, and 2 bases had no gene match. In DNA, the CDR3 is TGCGCCAGCAGCCAACTGACAGGGGCAGATACGCAGTATTTT. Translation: CASSQLTGADTQYF.

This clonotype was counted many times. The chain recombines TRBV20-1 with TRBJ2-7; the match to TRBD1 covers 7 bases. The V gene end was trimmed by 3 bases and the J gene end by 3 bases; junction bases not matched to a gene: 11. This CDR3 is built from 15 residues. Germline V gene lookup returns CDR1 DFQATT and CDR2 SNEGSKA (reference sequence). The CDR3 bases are TGCAGTGCTAGTCCGATTGGGGACAGCTACTACGAGCAGTACTTC. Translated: CSASPIGDSYYEQYF.

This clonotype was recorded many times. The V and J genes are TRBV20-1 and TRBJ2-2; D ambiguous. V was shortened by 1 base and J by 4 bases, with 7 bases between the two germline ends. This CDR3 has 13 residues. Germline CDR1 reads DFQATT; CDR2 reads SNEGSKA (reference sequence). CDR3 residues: CSARGLSTGELFF. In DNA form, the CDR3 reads TGCAGTGCTAGAGGATTAAGCACCGGGGAGCTGTTTTTT.

CDR3 nucleotides: TGCAGTGCTTGGCAGGGGACCTATGGCTACACCTTC. It codes for CSAWQGTYGYTF. V and J are TRBV20-1 and TRBJ1-2; a weak D match, TRBD1 (6 bases). Germline CDR1 reads DFQATT; CDR2 reads SNEGSKA (reference sequence). The CDR3 runs to 12 residues. Trimming stripped 5 bases from V and 4 bases from J, with 11 bases between.

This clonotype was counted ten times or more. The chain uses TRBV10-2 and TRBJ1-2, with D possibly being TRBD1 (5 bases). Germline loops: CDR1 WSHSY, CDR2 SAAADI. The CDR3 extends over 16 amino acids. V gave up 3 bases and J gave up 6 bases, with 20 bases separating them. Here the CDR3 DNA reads TGCGCCAGCAGTGACCCGAATTGGGACCTGGCTCATGGCTACACCTTC. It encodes CASSDPNWDLAHGYTF.

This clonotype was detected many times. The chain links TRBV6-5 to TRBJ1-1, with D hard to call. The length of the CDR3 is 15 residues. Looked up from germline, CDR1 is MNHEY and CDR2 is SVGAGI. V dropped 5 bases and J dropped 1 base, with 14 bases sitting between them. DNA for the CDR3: TGTGCCAGCAGTCGGCGACCCCGCGGGAACACTGAAGCTTTCTTT. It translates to CASSRRPRGNTEAFF.

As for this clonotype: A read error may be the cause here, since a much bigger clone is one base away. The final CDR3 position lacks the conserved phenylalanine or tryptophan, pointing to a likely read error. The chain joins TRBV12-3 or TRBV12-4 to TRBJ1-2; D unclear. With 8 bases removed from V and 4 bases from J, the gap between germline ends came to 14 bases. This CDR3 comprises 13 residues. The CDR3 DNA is TGTGCCAGCGGGTCGGCCTCTACCTATGGCTACACCATC. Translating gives CASGSASTYGYTI.

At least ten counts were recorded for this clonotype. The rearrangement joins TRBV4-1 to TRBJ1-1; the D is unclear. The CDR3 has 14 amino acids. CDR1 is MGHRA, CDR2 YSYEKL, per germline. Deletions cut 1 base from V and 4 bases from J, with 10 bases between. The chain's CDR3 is CASSQARRGTEAFF. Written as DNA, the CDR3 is TGCGCCAGCAGCCAAGCTCGTCGGGGCACTGAAGCTTTCTTT.